This TCR beta chain was identified in a study of CD8+CD57+ T cells in acquired aplastic anemia. Study at large: Each DNA sample taken from sorted CD4+ and CD8+ cells came to about 3 ug on average. Study-level findings and limits: Sharing between patients and controls was observed for twenty-nine CD8+ CDR3 sequences. A significant difference in CD8+ Simpson's diversity between patients and controls was not found.

The CDR3 spans 14 residues. Germline V lookup: CDR1 LNHDA, CDR2 SQIVND (reference sequence). With 8 bases removed from V and 5 bases from J, the gap between germline ends came to 18 bases. A single count supports this clonotype. Its antigen is as yet unknown. The sequenced patients had an expansion of CD8+CD57+ cells seen by flow cytometry. Acquired aplastic anemia of severe grade affected all patients. According to the study, genomic DNA was the template for TCR beta VDJ and CDR3 profiling. TCRdb used MiXCR to reprocess the reads, holding one entry per CDR3 protein. This sample has 200,000 to 250,000 distinct CDR3 sequences, with 65% found just once.

The chain employs TRBV19 and TRBJ2-5, with D maybe TRBD2 (6 bases). The sequenced sample was sorted CD4+, CD8+, or CD8+CD57+ T cells (not recorded which) from PBMCs. The TCR was taken from a human donor with aplastic anemia. The CDR3 DNA reads TGTGCCAGTGCCGGGACTCAATATGGGGAGACCCAGTACTTC. It translates to CASAGTQYGETQYF.